The T cell receptor (beta chain) described here comes from a study of PD-1 blockade in classical Hodgkin lymphoma. General study points: Diversity similar to that of newly diagnosed patients was seen at baseline in complete responders.

All patients relapsed after autologous stem cell transplantation, and brentuximab vedotin exposure varied. This clone appeared a single time. Its antigen remains unidentified. The table came from immunoSEQ multiplex PCR; TCRdb's copy has only in-frame clones and leaves some out. The table lists 40,000 to 50,000 clones, roughly 78% of them singletons. With 1 base removed from V and 4 bases from J, the gap between germline ends came to 6 bases. The germline V gene has CDR1 LGHNA and CDR2 YSLEER. The CDR3 loop spans 13 amino acids. V and J are TRBV4-3 and TRBJ2-3, with D possibly being TRBD1 (6 bases). This receptor was taken from a human donor with classical Hodgkin lymphoma. Sequences were derived from peripheral blood mononuclear cells (PBMCs), sampled at baseline. The CDR3 region has the DNA TGCGCCAGCAGCCAAGCAGGGGCAGATACGCAGTATTTT. It encodes CASSQAGADTQYF.